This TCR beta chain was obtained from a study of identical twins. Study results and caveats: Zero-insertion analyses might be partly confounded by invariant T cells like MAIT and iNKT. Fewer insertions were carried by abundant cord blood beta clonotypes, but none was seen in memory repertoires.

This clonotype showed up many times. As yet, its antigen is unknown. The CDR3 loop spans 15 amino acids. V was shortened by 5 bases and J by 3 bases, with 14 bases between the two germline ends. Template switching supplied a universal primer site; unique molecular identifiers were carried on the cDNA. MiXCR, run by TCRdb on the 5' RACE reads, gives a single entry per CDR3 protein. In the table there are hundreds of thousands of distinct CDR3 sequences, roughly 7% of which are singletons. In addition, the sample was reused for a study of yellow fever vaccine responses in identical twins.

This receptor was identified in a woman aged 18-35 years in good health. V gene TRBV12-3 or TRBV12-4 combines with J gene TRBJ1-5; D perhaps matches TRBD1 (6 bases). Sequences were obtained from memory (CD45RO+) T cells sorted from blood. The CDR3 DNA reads TGTGCCAGCAGTCCGCCTGACAGGCACAATCAGCCCCAGCATTTT. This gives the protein CASSPPDRHNQPQHF.